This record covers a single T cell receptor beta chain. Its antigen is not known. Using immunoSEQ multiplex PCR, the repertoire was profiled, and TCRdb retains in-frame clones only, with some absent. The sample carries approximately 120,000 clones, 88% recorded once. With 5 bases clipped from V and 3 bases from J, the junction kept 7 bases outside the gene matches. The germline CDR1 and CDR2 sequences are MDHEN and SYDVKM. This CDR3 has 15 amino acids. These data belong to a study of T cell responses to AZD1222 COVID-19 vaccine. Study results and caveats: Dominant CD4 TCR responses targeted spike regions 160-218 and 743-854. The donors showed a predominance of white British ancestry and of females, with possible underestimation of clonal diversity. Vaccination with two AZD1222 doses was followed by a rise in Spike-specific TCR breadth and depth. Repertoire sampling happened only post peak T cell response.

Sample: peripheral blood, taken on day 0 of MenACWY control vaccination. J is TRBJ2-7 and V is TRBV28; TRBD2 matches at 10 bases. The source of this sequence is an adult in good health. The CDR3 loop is CASSPSGGARYEQYF. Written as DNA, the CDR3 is TGTGCCAGCAGTCCCAGCGGGGGGGCCCGCTACGAGCAGTACTTC.